One sample yielded the 20 T cell receptor beta chains listed below, sequenced in a study of T-cell reconstitution after alpha-beta-depleted transplantation in children. The library targeted TCRbeta and was prepared with unique molecular identifiers. TCRdb redid the calling of the PCR reads with MiXCR, one entry per CDR3 protein. This sample has hundreds of thousands of distinct CDR3 sequences, with under 15% found just once. The source material was PBMCs, mostly from graft donor cells, sampled 360 days after TCRalphabeta/CD19-depleted stem cell transplant. These receptors all come from a male patient younger than 18 who had a stem cell transplant for acute myeloid leukemia, so the T cells may come from the graft donor.

Only a few counts were recorded for this clonotype. This chain uses TRBV20-1 with TRBJ1-3; D ambiguous. V was trimmed by 3 bases and J by 8 bases, leaving 11 bases between them. The CDR3 covers 12 residues. Germline V gives CDR1 DFQATT, CDR2 SNEGSKA (reference sequence). The CDR3 here is CSARAQPDTIYF. Here the CDR3 DNA reads TGCAGTGCTAGGGCGCAGCCAGACACCATATATTTT.

The chain employs TRBV25-1 and TRBJ1-1; 8 bases agree with TRBD1. CDR3 length equals 14 residues. J gave up 1 base and V 6 bases, and 4 bases lay outside the gene matches. CDR1 and CDR2 (germline): MGHDK, SYGVNS. CDR3 in amino acids: CASRGQAQNTEAFF. Written as DNA, the CDR3 is TGTGCCAGCAGGGGACAGGCCCAGAACACTGAAGCTTTCTTT.

V is TRBV24-1 and J is TRBJ1-1; D unresolved. In germline, CDR1 is KGHDR, CDR2 SFDVKD. The CDR3 length is 11 residues. V was trimmed by 4 bases and J by 4 bases, leaving 3 bases between them. The CDR3 loop is CATSDRTEAFF. The DNA of the CDR3 is TGTGCCACCAGTGACCGCACTGAAGCTTTCTTT.

This clonotype showed up just a few times. A read error may produce the germline difference seen at one junction end. The rearrangement uses TRBV7-7 and TRBJ2-7; 7 bases map to TRBD2. CDR3 length: 14 residues. CDR1 SSHAT and CDR2 FNYEAQ come from the germline V gene (reference sequence). The CDR3 is CASSPWDYHYEQYF. The CDR3 region has the DNA TGTGCTAGCAGCCCCTGGGACTACCACTACGAGCAGTACTTC.

This clonotype was recorded a few times. The chain uses TRBV28 and TRBJ1-1; D remains unclear. The CDR3 contains 14 residues. V was shortened by 2 bases and J by 3 bases, with 10 bases between the two germline ends. Germline V gives CDR1 MDHEN, CDR2 SYDVKM. CDR3: CASSLKGVDTEAFF. The DNA for the CDR3 is TGTGCCAGCAGTTTAAAGGGCGTGGACACTGAAGCTTTCTTT. Filled out from reference TRBV28 and TRBJ1-1, the complete variable domain reads DVKVTQSSRYLVKRTGEKVFLECVQDMDHENMFWYRQDPGLGLRLIYFSYDVKMKEKGDIPEGYSVSREKKERFSLILESASTNQTSMYLCASSLKGVDTEAFFGQGTRLTVV.

This clonotype was counted between two and nine times. The chain uses TRBV28 and TRBJ2-7; 11 nucleotides line up with TRBD1. Germline loops: CDR1 MDHEN, CDR2 SYDVKM. The trim removed 2 bases at V and 4 bases at J, leaving 7 bases unmatched. The length of the CDR3 is 16 residues. The CDR3 DNA follows: TGTGCCAGCAGTTTACGTACCGGGACAGGGGGTTACGAGCAGTACTTC. This gives the protein CASSLRTGTGGYEQYF.

This clonotype was found many times. This chain connects TRBV10-2 to TRBJ2-1; maybe TRBD1 (5 bases). Trimming removed 8 bases at V and 1 base at J, with 9 bases between. From germline, CDR1 is WSHSY and CDR2 SAAADI. The CDR3 consists of 13 residues. CDR3 DNA: TGCGCCAGCCAGGGAAGTTCCTACAATGAGCAGTTCTTC. It codes for CASQGSSYNEQFF.

This clonotype was observed a few times. The V and J genes are TRBV10-3 and TRBJ2-1, with TRBD2 matching over 8 bases. The CDR3 is made up of 13 amino acids. Germline V gene data show CDR1 as ENHRY and CDR2 as SYGVKD. V lost 6 bases, J lost 6 bases, and 4 bases stayed unmatched. CDR3 protein: CAISERESNEQFF. For the CDR3, the DNA is TGTGCCATCAGCGAGCGGGAGAGCAATGAGCAGTTCTTC.

The chain uses TRBV6-1 and TRBJ2-7; D is ambiguous. The CDR3 is made up of 14 amino acids. V lost 6 bases to trimming and J lost 2 bases, with 14 bases between them. The germline V gene has CDR1 MNHNS and CDR2 SASEGT. CDR3 region: CASRQGRLAYEQYF. The CDR3 nucleotides read TGTGCCAGCAGGCAAGGACGTTTGGCCTACGAGCAGTACTTC.

J is TRBJ2-7 and V is TRBV7-2, with 9 positions matching TRBD1. Trimming at V came to 5 bases and at J to 6 bases, leaving 14 bases not matched to a gene. Germline V gene data show CDR1 as SGHTA and CDR2 as FQGNSA. The CDR3 sequence is 16 residues long. Here the CDR3 DNA reads TGTGCCAGCAGCCGTCCCGGGACAGGGATGAGAGGCGAGCAGTACTTC. Translated, it gives CASSRPGTGMRGEQYF.

This clonotype has a count of ten or more. This chain connects TRBV30 to TRBJ2-1; D gene uncertain. The CDR3 is 11 amino acids. Germline loops: CDR1 GTSNPN, CDR2 SVGIG (reference sequence). V lost 3 bases, J lost 10 bases, and 10 bases lay in between. The CDR3 coding sequence is TGTGCCTGGAGCGCGTCCTGGGAGCAGTTCTTC. Amino acids: CAWSASWEQFF.

This clonotype was seen a few times. V is TRBV4-2 and J is TRBJ2-1; 9 bases are a match to TRBD2. The CDR3 consists of 14 residues. V gave up 5 bases and J gave up 9 bases; unmatched junction bases: 8. Germline loops: CDR1 LGHNA, CDR2 YNFKEQ. The CDR3 here is CASSGVAGAAEQFF. The CDR3 DNA is TGTGCCAGCAGCGGGGTAGCGGGAGCGGCTGAGCAGTTCTTC.

Many counts were recorded for this clonotype. The V gene is TRBV3-1, the J gene TRBJ2-3; D gene uncertain. The CDR3 totals 14 residues. CDR1 LGHDT and CDR2 YNNKEL come from the germline V gene (reference sequence). With 1 base removed from V and 3 bases from J, the gap between germline ends came to 8 bases. The CDR3 DNA sequence: TGTGCCAGCAGCCAAGTCGTCTGGACAGATACGCAGTATTTT. Its translation is CASSQVVWTDTQYF.

This clonotype came up many times. The chain combines TRBV7-2 with TRBJ2-5, with D uncertain. Germline V gene lookup returns CDR1 SGHTA and CDR2 FQGNSA. V lost 0 bases and J 2 bases, leaving 10 bases between the germline ends. The CDR3 has 15 amino acids. The CDR3: CASSLAWVLQETQYF. CDR3 sequence (DNA): TGTGCCAGCAGCTTAGCGTGGGTGCTACAAGAGACCCAGTACTTC.

In its sample, this clonotype was seen many times. The CDR3 DNA is TGCAGTGCCCAGTGGGGGGGTGCTGCCTACGAGCAGTACTTC. It encodes CSAQWGGAAYEQYF. The chain recombines TRBV20-1 with TRBJ2-7; TRBD2 aligns across 7 bases. The J segment lost 2 bases and the V segment lost 6 bases, leaving 10 bases of the junction unmatched. The germline gives CDR1 DFQATT, CDR2 SNEGSKA (reference sequence). This CDR3 has 14 amino acids.

This rearrangement joins TRBV5-1 to TRBJ1-2, with a tentative D call TRBD1 (5 bases). The CDR3 sequence is 13 residues long. V lost 2 bases and J 4 bases, leaving 9 bases between the germline ends. Germline V gives CDR1 SGHRS, CDR2 YFSETQ. The CDR3 DNA is TGCGCCAGCAGCTTTTGGGACGGCTATGGCTACACCTTC. The encoded protein is CASSFWDGYGYTF. The full variable domain, rest sourced from reference TRBV5-1 and TRBJ1-2, is KAGVTQTPRYLIKTRGQQVTLSCSPISGHRSVSWYQQTPGQGLQFLFEYFSETQRNKGNFPGRFSGRQFSNSRSEMNVSTLELGDSALYLCASSFWDGYGYTFGSGTRLTVV.

The chain couples TRBV27 to TRBJ2-5; possible D gene TRBD1, 6 bases. Trimming left V 6 bases short and J 4 bases short, with 18 bases between. Germline V gives CDR1 MNHEY, CDR2 SMNVEV (reference sequence). The CDR3 extends over 15 amino acids. This CDR3 reads CASRSRKDRLETQYF. Written as DNA, the CDR3 is TGTGCCAGCAGAAGTAGGAAGGACAGACTAGAGACCCAGTACTTC.

The rearrangement joins TRBV19 to TRBJ1-1; the D is unclear. Germline CDR1 reads LNHDA; CDR2 reads SQIVND (reference sequence). V lost 3 bases to trimming and J lost 0 bases, with 5 bases between them. The CDR3 is 13 amino acids. The CDR3 bases are TGTGCCAGTAGTATTGTGGTGAACACTGAAGCTTTCTTT. Translation: CASSIVVNTEAFF.

This clonotype came up a few times. The chain links TRBV5-8 to TRBJ1-5; perhaps TRBD1 as D (5 bases). This CDR3 is 17 amino acids long. The ends were cut back, 2 bases at V and 3 bases at J, with 18 bases in the middle. The germline gives CDR1 SGHTS, CDR2 YDEGEE. In nucleotides, the CDR3 is TGTGCCAGCAGCTTCCAGGGACTCGGGGCCTACAATCAGCCCCAGCATTTT. Amino acid sequence: CASSFQGLGAYNQPQHF.

The rearrangement uses TRBV7-2 and TRBJ2-3, with 9 positions matching TRBD1. V trimming: 1 base; J trimming: 3 bases; junction bases outside the gene matches: 5. Germline CDR1 SGHTA, CDR2 FQGNSA. This CDR3 has 16 residues. CDR3 residues: CASSLGGTGKTDTQYF. CDR3 coding DNA: TGTGCCAGCAGCTTAGGTGGGACAGGGAAGACAGATACGCAGTATTTT.